These 8 T cell receptor beta chains were sequenced from one sample in a study of technical replicates of blood from a handful of donors. Sequencing used immunoSEQ multiplex PCR; TCRdb keeps in-frame clones, though not all of them. The sample lists 60,000 to 75,000 clones, about 83% occurring once. Sequenced: PBMCs. These receptors all come from a human donor in good health. Some clones in this sample may be carry-over from other donors' samples.

A single count supports this clone. This chain connects TRBV7-2 to TRBJ1-2; 11 nucleotides match TRBD1. Germline V gene lookup returns CDR1 SGHTA and CDR2 FQGNSA. The V segment lost 5 bases and the J segment 4 bases; nucleotides outside the gene matches: 6. The CDR3 runs to 15 residues. The CDR3 region has the DNA TGTGCCAGCAGCCGGACAGGGGGCGGTGGCTATGGCTACACCTTC. This gives the protein CASSRTGGGGYGYTF.

The chain carries TRBV27 and TRBJ2-7; D possibly corresponds to TRBD2 (5 bases). The CDR3 consists of 14 residues. CDR1 is MNHEY and CDR2 is SMNVEV in the germline V gene (reference sequence). V gave up 1 base and J gave up 6 bases, with 13 bases separating them. CDR3: CASSLWASGGEQYF. CDR3 nucleotide sequence: TGTGCCAGCAGTTTATGGGCCAGCGGTGGCGAGCAGTACTTC.

This chain connects TRBV7-9 to TRBJ2-7; D remains ambiguous. The CDR3 spans 13 residues. CDR1 and CDR2 (germline): SEHNR, FQNEAQ (reference sequence). With 0 bases removed from V and 4 bases from J, the gap between germline ends came to 7 bases. The CDR3 reads CASSLASRYEQYF. The CDR3, as DNA: TGTGCCAGCAGCTTAGCGTCCCGGTACGAGCAGTACTTC.

The chain joins TRBV5-6 to TRBJ2-1; D gene unclear. CDR1 SGHDT and CDR2 YYEEEE come from the germline V gene. Trimming left V 5 bases short and J 9 bases short, with 15 bases between. The CDR3 runs 13 residues. The CDR3 nucleotides are TGTGCCAGCAGTATTACCCGAGGAGTTGAGCAGTTCTTC. It yields the protein CASSITRGVEQFF.

This clone was picked up a small number of times. The J gene is TRBJ2-1, the V gene TRBV4-2; the match to TRBD2 covers 10 bases. The CDR3 runs 16 residues. The ends lost 4 bases at V and 4 bases at J; junction bases unmatched: 7. The V gene's germline CDR1 is LGHNA and CDR2 YNFKEQ. In nucleotides, the CDR3 is TGTGCCAGCAGCCTGACCGGGACTAGCGTATACAATGAGCAGTTCTTC. Residues: CASSLTGTSVYNEQFF.

The chain is built from TRBV7-7 and TRBJ2-1; 13 bases line up with TRBD2. Germline V gene data show CDR1 as SSHAT and CDR2 as FNYEAQ (reference sequence). The trim removed 5 bases at V and 10 bases at J, leaving 11 bases unmatched. This CDR3 contains 16 residues. The CDR3 loop is CASSPRTSGSSEEQFF. The CDR3 DNA sequence: TGTGCCAGCAGCCCCCGGACTAGCGGGAGTTCGGAAGAGCAGTTCTTC. The entire variable domain, with the rest obtained from reference TRBV7-7 and TRBJ2-1, is as follows: GAGVSQSPRYKVTKRGQDVTLRCDPISSHATLYWYQQALGQGPEFLTYFNYEAQPDKSGLPSDRFSAERPEGSISTLTIQRTEQRDSAMYRCASSPRTSGSSEEQFFGPGTRLTVL.

This chain uses TRBV30 with TRBJ1-2, with TRBD1 as a possible D gene (6 bases). Germline values: CDR1 GTSNPN, CDR2 SVGIG (reference sequence). The CDR3 has 12 residues. Trimming removed 5 bases from V and 7 bases from J, with 14 bases in between. The CDR3 DNA reads as TGTGCCTGGGACAGGCTTACTGGTGGCTACACCTTC. Residues: CAWDRLTGGYTF.

The J gene is TRBJ2-3, the V gene TRBV4-3; 8 bases are a match to TRBD2. The CDR3 extends over 22 amino acids. Germline loops: CDR1 LGHNA, CDR2 YSLEER. After removal of 1 base from V and 2 bases from J, the junction contained 23 bases not matched to a gene. The CDR3 sequence: CASSQGLLFGGGTYRFTDTQYF. DNA for the CDR3: TGCGCCAGCAGCCAAGGTTTACTGTTCGGCGGGGGGACCTACCGTTTCACAGATACGCAGTATTTT.